The 32 T cell receptor beta chains presented below share a single source sample, sequenced in a study of OX40 agonist ivuxolimab in advanced cancers. Libraries were prepared by immunoSEQ multiplex PCR; TCRdb keeps only in-frame clonotypes and omits some of them. In the table there are some 69,000 clones, 88% of which are singletons. The sequencing used CD4+ or CD8+ T cells sorted from blood, collected in a trial of the OX40 agonist ivuxolimab. Receptors were obtained from an adult with an advanced solid tumor such as melanoma, head and neck, liver or kidney cancer.

The chain recombines TRBV28 with TRBJ1-4; 7 nucleotides match TRBD1. CDR1 and CDR2 (germline): MDHEN, SYDVKM. J was trimmed by 4 bases and V by 4 bases; bases with no gene match: 9. The length of the CDR3 is 16 residues. The CDR3 coding sequence is TGTGCCAGCAGTTCCATCCGGGACAGCATTAATGAAAAACTGTTTTTT. This gives the protein CASSSIRDSINEKLFF.

The chain carries TRBV18 and TRBJ2-1; the D is unclear. Germline V gene lookup returns CDR1 KGHSH and CDR2 LQKENI. This CDR3 contains 15 residues. V lost 1 base to trimming and J lost 7 bases, with 14 bases between them. The CDR3 bases are TGTGCCAGCTCACCACTTCTCGGCGAACCTAATGAGCAGTTCTTC. Translation gives CASSPLLGEPNEQFF.

V usage is TRBV5-1 and J usage is TRBJ2-3; D is ambiguous. The germline V gene has CDR1 SGHRS and CDR2 YFSETQ. Trimming took 5 bases from V and 6 from J, leaving 7 bases between them. The CDR3 has 11 residues. The DNA of the CDR3 is TGCGCCAGCAGTGCCCAGGATACGCAGTATTTT. Translating gives CASSAQDTQYF.

The chain combines TRBV27 with TRBJ1-3; possibly TRBD1 for D (6 bases). Germline lookup yields CDR1 MNHEY and CDR2 SMNVEV (reference sequence). Trimming stripped 6 bases from V and 0 bases from J, with 27 bases between. This CDR3 has 20 residues. The CDR3 nucleotides read TGTGCCAGCAGCAGAAGAACCGGGCAGGGGAGACTCGACTCTGGAAACACCATATATTTT. This encodes CASSRRTGQGRLDSGNTIYF.

This clone appeared once. The chain carries TRBV5-1 and TRBJ1-6; D is unclear. Trimming shortened V by 1 base and J by 3 bases, and 8 bases separated the two germline ends. Germline V gene data show CDR1 as SGHRS and CDR2 as YFSETQ. The CDR3 is made up of 15 amino acids. In nucleotides, the CDR3 is TGCGCCAGCAGCTTGTTGGACGGCTATAATTCACCCCTCCACTTT. As protein: CASSLLDGYNSPLHF.

The gene calls are TRBV2 and TRBJ2-7, with 9 nucleotides matching TRBD2. J lost 0 bases, V lost 6 bases, and 12 bases had no gene match. CDR1 and CDR2 (germline): SNHLY, FYNNEI. This CDR3 is 17 amino acids long. The CDR3 reads CASSEPQSGGPSYEQYF. For the CDR3, the DNA is TGTGCCAGCAGCGAACCCCAGAGCGGGGGGCCCTCCTACGAGCAGTACTTC. Using reference TRBV2 and TRBJ2-7 for the parts outside the CDR3, the full variable domain is EPEVTQTPSHQVTQMGQEVILRCVPISNHLYFYWYRQILGQKVEFLVSFYNNEISEKSEIFDDQFSVERPDGSNFTLKIRSTKLEDSAMYFCASSEPQSGGPSYEQYFGPGTRLTVT.

V usage is TRBV12-5 and J usage is TRBJ2-1; perhaps TRBD1 as D (5 bases). V was cut by 1 base and J by 7 bases, with 14 bases left in between. Germline V CDR1 and CDR2: LGHNT, FRNRAP. The CDR3 spans 15 residues. CDR3 DNA sequence: TGTGCTAGTGGTTTGGCGTCAGGGATCTCGAATGAGCAGTTCTTC. Residues: CASGLASGISNEQFF. Full variable domain (outside the CDR3, taken from reference TRBV12-5 and TRBJ2-1): DARVTQTPRHKVTEMGQEVTMRCQPILGHNTVFWYRQTMMQGLELLAYFRNRAPLDDSGMPKDRFSAEMPDATLATLKIQPSEPRDSAVYFCASGLASGISNEQFFGPGTRLTVL.

A few counts support this clone. As DNA, the CDR3 is TGTGCCAGCAGTTTATCGGGGGCTAGGACTAATGAAAAACTGTTTTTT. Translated, it gives CASSLSGARTNEKLFF. This rearrangement joins TRBV27 to TRBJ1-4, with D perhaps matching TRBD1 (6 bases). The CDR3 sequence is 16 residues long. Trimming stripped 0 bases from V and 2 bases from J, with 10 bases between. Germline lookup yields CDR1 MNHEY and CDR2 SMNVEV (reference sequence).

This chain uses TRBV6-1 with TRBJ1-1; TRBD1 might be the D (6 bases). The length of the CDR3 is 16 residues. V lost 3 bases to trimming and J lost 5 bases, with 19 bases between them. Germline loops: CDR1 MNHNS, CDR2 SASEGT. CDR3 in amino acids: CASSELGQGMGTEAFF. The CDR3 DNA sequence: TGTGCCAGCAGTGAGTTAGGGCAGGGGATGGGGACTGAAGCTTTCTTT.

The chain combines TRBV27 with TRBJ1-2; 9 nucleotides align to TRBD1. This CDR3 region has 13 residues. Germline CDR1 reads MNHEY; CDR2 reads SMNVEV (reference sequence). Germline trimming cut 6 bases from V and 5 bases from J; bases unmatched to any gene: 4. For the CDR3, the DNA is TGTGCCAGCAGCAGGACAGGGGCATATGGCTACACCTTC. It codes for CASSRTGAYGYTF.

The chain combines TRBV27 with TRBJ2-1, with 13 nucleotides matching TRBD2. V was clipped by 4 bases and J by 7 bases; unmatched bases: 4. Germline V gene lookup returns CDR1 MNHEY and CDR2 SMNVEV (reference sequence). This CDR3 has 15 residues. CDR3 residues: CASSSLAGGGNEQFF. The CDR3 DNA reads as TGTGCCAGCAGTTCACTAGCGGGAGGGGGTAATGAGCAGTTCTTC.

The chain uses TRBV9 and TRBJ1-2; D might be TRBD1 (6 bases). This CDR3 region has 15 residues. Trimming shortened V by 4 bases and J by 3 bases, and 16 bases separated the two germline ends. The germline gives CDR1 SGDLS, CDR2 YYNGEE. CDR3 coding DNA: TGTGCCAGCAGCCACGCCGAGGGGGAATACTATGGCTACACCTTC. Translation: CASSHAEGEYYGYTF.

The table lists this clone with a few counts. The rearrangement uses TRBV13 and TRBJ1-3; no clear D gene. Trimming pared 5 bases from V and 0 bases from J, leaving 8 bases between. This CDR3 is 14 amino acids long. In germline, CDR1 is PRHDT, CDR2 FYEKMQ (reference sequence). CDR3 DNA: TGTGCCAGCAGCAAGCTAAGCTCTGGAAACACCATATATTTT. Protein sequence: CASSKLSSGNTIYF.

The gene calls are TRBV7-9 and TRBJ2-1; D is undetermined. Germline lookup yields CDR1 SEHNR and CDR2 FQNEAQ (reference sequence). Trimming stripped 5 bases from V and 10 bases from J, with 9 bases between. The CDR3 sequence is 11 residues long. CDR3 DNA: TGTGCCAGCAGCCCCTCTGGGGAGCAGTTCTTC. Encoded protein: CASSPSGEQFF.

The chain uses TRBV11-2 and TRBJ2-2; D remains unclear. The germline CDR1 and CDR2 sequences are SGHAT and FQNNGV. The CDR3 spans 13 residues. V was cut by 5 bases and J by 5 bases, with 9 bases left in between. CDR3 coding DNA: TGTGCCAGCAGCCCGGGCCAGACCGGGGAGCTGTTTTTT. The encoded protein is CASSPGQTGELFF.

V and J are TRBV19 and TRBJ1-2; D possibly corresponds to TRBD1 (6 bases). Trimming took off 4 bases at V and 0 bases at J, with 12 bases between the two ends. This CDR3 has 15 amino acids. The germline V gene encodes CDR1 LNHDA and CDR2 SQIVND (reference sequence). This CDR3 is CASSTDSRANYGYTF. In DNA form, the CDR3 reads TGTGCCAGTAGTACGGACAGCCGAGCTAACTATGGCTACACCTTC.

The rearrangement uses TRBV10-3 and TRBJ2-2; 7 nucleotides align to TRBD1. This CDR3 has 15 residues. The V gene end was trimmed by 6 bases and the J gene end by 5 bases; junction bases not matched to a gene: 9. Looked up from germline, CDR1 is ENHRY and CDR2 is SYGVKD. In DNA form, the CDR3 reads TGTGCCATCAGGACTCAGACAGGGCATACCGGGGAGCTGTTTTTT. It encodes CAIRTQTGHTGELFF.

This chain links TRBV11-2 with TRBJ2-7; D not certain. Between the trimmed V and J ends, which lost 0 bases and 1 base, there was a span of 7 bases. Germline lookup yields CDR1 SGHAT and CDR2 FQNNGV. This CDR3 contains 14 residues. The CDR3 sequence is CASSLELPSYEQYF. The CDR3 DNA reads as TGTGCCAGCAGCTTAGAGTTACCGTCCTACGAGCAGTACTTC.

This sequence joins TRBV15 and TRBJ1-4; D is perhaps TRBD1 (6 bases). The CDR3 extends over 17 amino acids. The germline CDR1 and CDR2 sequences are LNHNV and YYDKDF (reference sequence). The V end lost 2 bases, the J end lost 0 bases, and 13 bases lay between the germline ends. The CDR3 DNA follows: TGTGCCACCAGCAGACGTCAGGGGAGGTCAACTAATGAAAAACTGTTTTTT. Its translation: CATSRRQGRSTNEKLFF.

The sample holds a few counts of this clone. The genes are TRBV30 and TRBJ1-1; 7 bases fit TRBD1. CDR1 GTSNPN and CDR2 SVGIG come from the germline V gene (reference sequence). This CDR3 comprises 12 residues. The ends lost 1 base at V and 6 bases at J; junction bases unmatched: 2. CDR3 sequence (DNA): TGTGCCTGGAGTGGGCAGGGGGCTGAAGCTTTCTTT. The encoded protein is CAWSGQGAEAFF.

This clone was seen once. The CDR3 DNA reads as TGTGCCAGCAGCCGCGCCCGGCTAGCGGATCGCACAGATACGCAGTATTTT. It is translated as CASSRARLADRTDTQYF. The chain has TRBV27 and TRBJ2-3; the match to TRBD2 covers 7 bases. Germline V gene data show CDR1 as MNHEY and CDR2 as SMNVEV (reference sequence). CDR3 length: 17 residues. Trimming removed 6 bases from V and 1 base from J; junction bases left unmatched: 13.

The V gene is TRBV7-9, the J gene TRBJ1-6; D is perhaps TRBD1 (6 bases). The V end lost 1 base, the J end lost 14 bases, and 18 bases lay between the germline ends. Germline CDR1 SEHNR, CDR2 FQNEAQ (reference sequence). CDR3 size: 15 residues. CDR3 protein: CASSLEVGARRTLHF. The CDR3 region has the DNA TGTGCCAGCAGCTTAGAGGTGGGGGCCCGAAGGACCCTCCACTTT.

This chain connects TRBV2 to TRBJ1-1, with TRBD1 as a possible D gene (5 bases). The length of the CDR3 is 13 residues. CDR1 SNHLY and CDR2 FYNNEI come from the germline V gene. Trimming took 6 bases from V and 3 from J, leaving 11 bases between them. CDR3 nucleotides: TGTGCCAGCAGGGGGGGGAGAGACACTGAAGCTTTCTTT. This translates into CASRGGRDTEAFF. Full variable domain (outside the CDR3, taken from reference TRBV2 and TRBJ1-1): EPEVTQTPSHQVTQMGQEVILRCVPISNHLYFYWYRQILGQKVEFLVSFYNNEISEKSEIFDDQFSVERPDGSNFTLKIRSTKLEDSAMYFCASRGGRDTEAFFGQGTRLTVV.

A single count supports this clone. The CDR3 DNA reads TGCGCCAGCAGCCAAGAGAGGGACAGTGACACCGGGGAGCTGTTTTTT. Translating it yields CASSQERDSDTGELFF. V usage is TRBV4-1 and J usage is TRBJ2-2, with TRBD1 matching 7 bases. Losses at the gene ends were 0 bases for V and 3 bases for J; bases not matched to a gene: 4. This CDR3 is built from 16 residues. Per germline, CDR1 MGHRA and CDR2 YSYEKL.

The V and J genes are TRBV7-8 and TRBJ1-5, with 9 bases fitting TRBD1. Germline lookup yields CDR1 SGHVS and CDR2 FQNEAQ. The J segment lost 0 bases and the V segment lost 9 bases, leaving 6 bases of the junction unmatched. The CDR3 is 15 residues long. The CDR3 DNA sequence: TGTGCCAGTCAAACAGGGGGCTTTAGCAATCAGCCCCAGCATTTT. Translating gives CASQTGGFSNQPQHF.

This clone was counted a single time. The chain uses TRBV11-2 and TRBJ2-2, with D possibly called TRBD1 or TRBD2 (6 bases each). Trimming took 5 bases from V and 4 from J, leaving 11 bases between them. The CDR3 has 14 amino acids. Germline V CDR1 and CDR2: SGHAT, FQNNGV. DNA of the CDR3: TGTGCCAGCAGCCCAGGAGGGGGCACCGGGGAGCTGTTTTTT. Translating gives CASSPGGGTGELFF.

This clone was detected once. CDR3 residues: CASSGPGLAFEQYF. The CDR3 DNA is TGTGCCAGCAGCGGCCCGGGACTAGCGTTCGAGCAGTACTTC. The rearrangement uses TRBV7-8 and TRBJ2-7, with 10 bases matching TRBD2. The CDR3 sequence is 14 residues long. Germline V gene data show CDR1 as SGHVS and CDR2 as FQNEAQ. The ends lost 5 bases at V and 6 bases at J; junction bases unmatched: 7.

The chain joins TRBV5-4 to TRBJ1-1; a possible D gene is TRBD1 (6 bases). CDR1 SGHNT and CDR2 YYREEE come from the germline V gene (reference sequence). V lost 3 bases to trimming and J lost 4 bases, with 13 bases between them. The CDR3 is 14 residues long. DNA of the CDR3: TGTGCCAGCAGCTATGCCGGGACACTCACTGAAGCTTTCTTT. Protein: CASSYAGTLTEAFF.

The sample holds a few counts of this clone. CDR3 in DNA: TGTGCCAGCAGCTTAGGCCGGTCATGGGGGAACACTGAAGCTTTCTTT. Its protein is CASSLGRSWGNTEAFF. The chain uses TRBV11-2 and TRBJ1-1, with D hard to call. Per germline, CDR1 SGHAT and CDR2 FQNNGV. The ends were cut back, 1 base at V and 1 base at J, with 13 bases in the middle. This CDR3 contains 16 residues.

CDR3 loop: CASSSRPGQGAHGELFF. The DNA for the CDR3 is TGTGCCAGCAGCTCCCGGCCGGGACAGGGGGCCCACGGGGAGCTGTTTTTT. This chain uses TRBV11-2 with TRBJ2-2, with 12 nucleotides matching TRBD1. Germline assignment: CDR1 SGHAT and CDR2 FQNNGV. V gave up 4 bases and J gave up 7 bases; unmatched junction bases: 10. The CDR3 is made up of 17 amino acids. The whole variable domain, filled in from reference TRBV11-2 and TRBJ2-2, reads EAGVAQSPRYKIIEKRQSVAFWCNPISGHATLYWYQQILGQGPKLLIQFQNNGVVDDSQLPKDRFSAERLKGVDSTLKIQPAKLEDSAVYLCASSSRPGQGAHGELFFGEGSRLTVL.

This rearrangement joins TRBV28 to TRBJ2-7; D remains ambiguous. The germline V gene has CDR1 MDHEN and CDR2 SYDVKM. The CDR3 extends over 15 amino acids. The V and J ends lost 3 bases and 2 bases respectively, with 14 bases between them. The CDR3 spells CASSLPRTFPYEQYF. In nucleotides, the CDR3 is TGTGCCAGCAGTTTGCCAAGGACGTTCCCCTACGAGCAGTACTTC.

The genes are TRBV11-2 and TRBJ2-1, with 13 bases aligning to TRBD2. CDR1 and CDR2 from the germline V gene are SGHAT and FQNNGV. Trimming removed 3 bases from V and 4 bases from J; junction bases left unmatched: 0. This CDR3 spans 15 amino acids. CDR3 nucleotide sequence: TGTGCCAGCAGCTTGACTAGCGGGAGGTACAATGAGCAGTTCTTC. Its translation: CASSLTSGRYNEQFF.